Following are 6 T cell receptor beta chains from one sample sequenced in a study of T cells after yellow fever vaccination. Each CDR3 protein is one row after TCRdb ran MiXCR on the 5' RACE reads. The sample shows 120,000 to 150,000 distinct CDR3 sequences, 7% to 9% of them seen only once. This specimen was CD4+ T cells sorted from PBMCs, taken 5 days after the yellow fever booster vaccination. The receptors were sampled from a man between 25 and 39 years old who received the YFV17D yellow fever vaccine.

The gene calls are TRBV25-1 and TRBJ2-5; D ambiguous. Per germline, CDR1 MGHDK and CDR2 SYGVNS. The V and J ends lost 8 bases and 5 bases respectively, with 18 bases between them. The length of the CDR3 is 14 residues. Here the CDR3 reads CASAQPGDLETQYF. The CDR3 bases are TGTGCCAGCGCGCAACCAGGTGATTTGGAGACCCAGTACTTC.

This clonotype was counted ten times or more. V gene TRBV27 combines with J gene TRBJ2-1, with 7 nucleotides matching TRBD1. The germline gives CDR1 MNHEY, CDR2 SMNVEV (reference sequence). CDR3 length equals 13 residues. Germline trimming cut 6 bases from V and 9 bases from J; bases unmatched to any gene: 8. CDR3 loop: CASSRQGLGEQFF. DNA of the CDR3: TGTGCCAGCAGCCGACAGGGTTTAGGTGAGCAGTTCTTC.

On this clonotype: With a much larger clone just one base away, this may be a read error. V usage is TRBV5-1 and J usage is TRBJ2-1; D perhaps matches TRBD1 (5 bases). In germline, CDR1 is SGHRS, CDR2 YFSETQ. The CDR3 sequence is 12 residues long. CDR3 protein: CASGLDINEQFF. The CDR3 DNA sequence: TGCGCCAGCGGCTTGGACATCAATGAGCAGTTCTTC.

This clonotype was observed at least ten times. CDR3 region: CASSLRGGKNIQYF. In nucleotides, the CDR3 is TGTGCCAGCAGTTTAAGGGGGGGTAAAAACATTCAGTACTTC. V usage is TRBV12-3 or TRBV12-4 and J usage is TRBJ2-4; D is possibly TRBD2 (7 bases). Trimming took 2 bases from V and 4 from J, leaving 9 bases between them. The CDR3 spans 14 residues.

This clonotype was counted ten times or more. The CDR3 spells CAIKSSDRGHEQYF. In DNA, the CDR3 is TGTGCCATCAAATCTAGCGACAGGGGCCACGAGCAGTACTTC. The V call is TRBV10-3, the J call TRBJ2-7; 8 bases fit TRBD1. V shed 7 bases, J shed 5 bases, and the junction held 10 bases outside the gene matches. The CDR3 runs to 14 residues. Germline loops: CDR1 ENHRY, CDR2 SYGVKD.

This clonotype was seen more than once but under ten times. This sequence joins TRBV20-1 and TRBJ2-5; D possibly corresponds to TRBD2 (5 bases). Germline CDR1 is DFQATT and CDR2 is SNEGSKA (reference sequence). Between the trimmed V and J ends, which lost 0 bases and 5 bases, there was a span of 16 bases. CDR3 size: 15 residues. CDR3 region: CSARDSEGVRETQYF. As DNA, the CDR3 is TGCAGTGCTAGAGATTCCGAGGGAGTTCGGGAGACCCAGTACTTC.